One and the same sample provided the 29 T cell receptor beta chains below, sequenced in a study of radiotherapy plus CTLA-4 blockade in lung cancer listed by TCRdb under 2018. The method behind the library was the immunoSEQ multiplex PCR assay. Entries here come from immuneACCESS through TCRdb and include only in-frame sequences with V and J called. Some clones fail to appear in such tables; in the studies checked, an unresolved V gene covers under half of the shortfall, and the cause of the remainder is unknown. The sample includes tens of thousands of clones, with 70% to 90% observed a single time. The top ten hold 6.5% to 9% of the sample. The specimen comprised peripheral blood, sampled from a patient treated with radiotherapy plus ipilimumab. These receptors all stem from a human donor with non-small cell lung cancer whose response to radiotherapy plus ipilimumab could not be evaluated.

The sample holds one count of this clone. This chain connects TRBV5-4 to TRBJ2-2, with 7 bases lining up with TRBD2. The trim removed 8 bases at V and 3 bases at J, leaving 7 bases unmatched. There are 14 residues in the CDR3. Per the germline V gene, CDR1 is SGHNT and CDR2 is YYREEE (reference sequence). The CDR3 spells CASGGGIDTGELFF. In DNA, the CDR3 is TGTGCCAGTGGCGGGGGTATTGACACCGGGGAGCTGTTTTTT.

The chain has TRBV9 and TRBJ2-3; 9 positions agree with TRBD1. Germline loops: CDR1 SGDLS, CDR2 YYNGEE. V lost 0 bases and J lost 2; bases outside the gene matches: 1. This CDR3 has 15 amino acids. The CDR3 nucleotides are TGTGCCAGCAGCGTAGGGGACAGGGCCACAGATACGCAGTATTTT. It encodes CASSVGDRATDTQYF.

V and J are TRBV2 and TRBJ2-2; 7 bases agree with TRBD1. The V and J ends lost 9 bases and 0 bases, in that order; junction bases with no gene match: 7. Germline values: CDR1 SNHLY, CDR2 FYNNEI. This CDR3 has 15 amino acids. The CDR3 coding sequence is TGTGCCAGTAGCACAGGGGCCGCGAACACCGGGGAGCTGTTTTTT. Translating gives CASSTGAANTGELFF.

The V call is TRBV6-1, the J call TRBJ1-4; D is possibly TRBD1 (6 bases). This CDR3 has 16 residues. The ends were cut back, 4 bases at V and 1 base at J, with 13 bases in the middle. Germline loops: CDR1 MNHNS, CDR2 SASEGT. The CDR3 sequence is CASSGGGQGTNEKLFF. The CDR3 DNA reads as TGTGCCAGCAGTGGGGGGGGACAAGGAACTAATGAAAAACTGTTTTTT.

The chain couples TRBV11-2 to TRBJ2-1; D may be TRBD1 (7 bases). Germline CDR1 is SGHAT and CDR2 is FQNNGV. With 6 bases removed from V and 9 bases from J, the gap between germline ends came to 15 bases. CDR3 length equals 13 residues. This CDR3 is CASSRGLGGEQFF. The CDR3 DNA follows: TGTGCCAGCAGTAGGGGGCTGGGAGGTGAGCAGTTCTTC.

V gene TRBV9 combines with J gene TRBJ2-3, with 8 nucleotides matching TRBD2. CDR3 size: 14 residues. Trimming at V came to 0 bases and at J to 6 bases, leaving 3 bases not matched to a gene. The germline V gene encodes CDR1 SGDLS and CDR2 YYNGEE. In DNA form, the CDR3 reads TGTGCCAGCAGCGTAGCGGGAGGGCCGGATACGCAGTATTTT. This translates into CASSVAGGPDTQYF. Using reference TRBV9 and TRBJ2-3 for the parts outside the CDR3, the full variable domain is DSGVTQTPKHLITATGQRVTLRCSPRSGDLSVYWYQQSLDQGLQFLIQYYNGEERAKGNILERFSAQQFPDLHSELNLSSLELGDSALYFCASSVAGGPDTQYFGPGTRLTVL.

The chain uses TRBV18 and TRBJ2-1, with D perhaps matching TRBD2 (5 bases). Germline V gene lookup returns CDR1 KGHSH and CDR2 LQKENI. The CDR3 is 15 residues long. Trimming removed 5 bases at V and 0 bases at J, with 11 bases between. The CDR3 bases are TGTGCCAGCTCAGGTGAGCGGTACTCCTACAATGAGCAGTTCTTC. It is translated as CASSGERYSYNEQFF.

The chain employs TRBV5-1 and TRBJ2-7; the match to TRBD1 covers 11 bases. V gave up 4 bases and J gave up 3 bases; unmatched junction bases: 3. The CDR3 covers 14 residues. Germline V gene sequence: CDR1 SGHRS, CDR2 YFSETQ. The CDR3 here is CASSRTGGNYEQYF. DNA for the CDR3: TGCGCCAGCAGCCGGACAGGGGGCAACTACGAGCAGTACTTC.

The chain recombines TRBV6-1 with TRBJ2-7; 9 nucleotides line up with TRBD2. The CDR3 has 15 residues. The V and J ends lost 5 bases and 0 bases, in that order; junction bases with no gene match: 5. Germline V lookup: CDR1 MNHNS, CDR2 SASEGT. The CDR3 protein is CASSSGTSNSYEQYF. The CDR3 nucleotides are TGTGCCAGCAGTTCCGGGACTAGCAACTCCTACGAGCAGTACTTC.

The CDR3 sequence is CASRLGGTSGGSTDTQYF. For the CDR3, the DNA is TGTGCAAGTCGCTTAGGTGGGACTAGCGGGGGGAGCACAGATACGCAGTATTTT. The chain uses TRBV12-2 and TRBJ2-3; the table's D call, TRBD2, was not checked against the DNA. TRBV12-2 has pseudogene status. The CDR3 length is 18 residues.

This chain connects TRBV4-1 to TRBJ2-1; tentatively, D is TRBD2 (5 bases). Germline V lookup: CDR1 MGHRA, CDR2 YSYEKL. The CDR3 contains 15 residues. Trimming took 3 bases from V and 10 from J, leaving 19 bases between them. CDR3 DNA sequence: TGCGCCAGCAGCCATAGGAGACTAAGGTTGGGGGAGCAGTTCTTC. This encodes CASSHRRLRLGEQFF.

The chain has TRBV5-1 and TRBJ2-5; tentatively, D is TRBD1 (6 bases). Between the trimmed V and J ends, which lost 4 bases and 4 bases, there was a span of 17 bases. Germline-derived CDR1 and CDR2 are SGHRS and YFSETQ. The length of the CDR3 is 15 residues. The CDR3 coding sequence is TGCGCCAGCAGCGGGTGGACAGCAACGGGAGAGACCCAGTACTTC. This gives the protein CASSGWTATGETQYF.

CDR3 nucleotides: TGCAGCGTTGATTCAGGGCACCGTGGAAACACCATATATTTT. Protein product: CSVDSGHRGNTIYF. This rearrangement joins TRBV29-1 to TRBJ1-3, with D possibly matching TRBD1 (5 bases). V lost 3 bases to trimming and J lost 3 bases, with 12 bases between them. Per the germline V gene, CDR1 is SQVTM and CDR2 is ANQGSEA. The CDR3 loop spans 14 amino acids.

J is TRBJ2-5 and V is TRBV6-6; D uncertain. Judging by the DNA end, TRBJ2-7 fits better; the J call may be wrong. CDR1 is MNHNY and CDR2 is SVGAGI in the germline V gene (reference sequence). The CDR3 extends over 13 amino acids. CDR3 region: CASLGYSSYEQYF. The CDR3 nucleotides read TGTGCCAGCCTGGGTTATAGCTCCTACGAGCAGTACTTC.

This clone was picked up one time. The chain recombines TRBV19 with TRBJ2-3, with a tentative D call TRBD2 (6 bases). Germline CDR1 reads LNHDA; CDR2 reads SQIVND (reference sequence). The V end was cut by 7 bases, the J end by 0 bases, with 17 bases between. CDR3 length: 16 amino acids. In nucleotides, the CDR3 is TGTGCCAGTACAAGTAGCGGAACCCCTAGCACAGATACGCAGTATTTT. This gives the protein CASTSSGTPSTDTQYF.

The gene calls are TRBV7-9 and TRBJ1-6; 8 bases align to TRBD1. V gave up 5 bases and J gave up 9 bases; unmatched junction bases: 3. Germline V gene lookup returns CDR1 SEHNR and CDR2 FQNEAQ (reference sequence). CDR3 size: 13 residues. CDR3 bases: TGTGCCAGCAGCGACAGGGGAATTTCACCCCTCCACTTT. This codes for CASSDRGISPLHF.

The chain joins TRBV12-5 to TRBJ1-2; no firm D call. V lost 3 bases and J lost 6, with 14 bases in between. CDR1 LGHNT and CDR2 FRNRAP come from the germline V gene. The CDR3 spans 14 residues. This CDR3 is CASGFYPGGNGYTF. The CDR3 bases are TGTGCTAGTGGTTTTTACCCGGGAGGCAATGGCTACACCTTC.

The CDR3 DNA reads as TGTGCCAGCACCAAATCACTAAACTCTGGAAACACCATATATTTT. The encoded protein is CASTKSLNSGNTIYF. This sequence joins TRBV13 and TRBJ1-3; D uncertain. Germline CDR1 PRHDT, CDR2 FYEKMQ (reference sequence). Trimming removed 7 bases from V and 0 bases from J, with 13 bases in between. The length of the CDR3 is 15 residues.

The rearrangement joins TRBV6-5 to TRBJ1-4, with 8 bases lining up with TRBD1. Trimming removed 6 bases from V and 5 bases from J; junction bases left unmatched: 8. The CDR3 consists of 15 residues. Germline lookup yields CDR1 MNHEY and CDR2 SVGAGI. CDR3 bases: TGTGCCAGCAGGCGCCGACGGACAGGGAATGAAAAACTGTTTTTT. This encodes CASRRRRTGNEKLFF.

The chain combines TRBV9 with TRBJ2-2; TRBD2 is a possible D gene (7 bases). The germline V gene encodes CDR1 SGDLS and CDR2 YYNGEE. V was clipped by 7 bases and J by 5 bases, with 18 bases between them. The CDR3 consists of 15 residues. The CDR3 loop reads CASSVGGLETGELFF. CDR3 nucleotide sequence: TGTGCCAGCTCAGTGGGGGGGCTGGAGACCGGGGAGCTGTTTTTT.

The CDR3, as DNA: TGCAGCGTTGGAGGCAGCTTTAGTAATCAGCCCCAGCATTTT. Translated: CSVGGSFSNQPQHF. The chain joins TRBV29-1 to TRBJ1-5; D call uncertain. The ends were cut back, 4 bases at V and 4 bases at J, with 14 bases in the middle. The length of the CDR3 is 14 residues. Germline V lookup: CDR1 SQVTM, CDR2 ANQGSEA. The full variable domain, with the rest looked up from reference TRBV29-1 and TRBJ1-5, is SAVISQKPSRDICQRGTSLTIQCQVDSQVTMMFWYRQQPGQSLTLIATANQGSEATYESGFVIDKFPISRPNLTFSTLTVSNMSPEDSSIYLCSVGGSFSNQPQHFGDGTRLSIL.

The chain recombines TRBV7-2 with TRBJ1-1; D is unclear. The germline CDR1 and CDR2 sequences are SGHTA and FQGNSA. The CDR3 spans 15 residues. Trimming cost V 1 base and J 1 base, with 10 bases left between them. In nucleotides, the CDR3 is TGTGCCAGCAGCTTAGTCGTCGTCGGGAACACTGAAGCTTTCTTT. This sequence encodes CASSLVVVGNTEAFF. The full variable domain, rest sourced from reference TRBV7-2 and TRBJ1-1, is GAGVSQSPSNKVTEKGKDVELRCDPISGHTALYWYRQSLGQGLEFLIYFQGNSAPDKSGLPSDRFSAERTGGSVSTLTIQRTQQEDSAVYLCASSLVVVGNTEAFFGQGTRLTVV.

The rearrangement uses TRBV28 and TRBJ2-4; the D gene is possibly TRBD1 (6 bases). This CDR3 is built from 16 residues. The V gene lost 4 bases and the J gene lost 2 bases, with 15 bases spanning the gap. Germline V gene lookup returns CDR1 MDHEN and CDR2 SYDVKM. DNA for the CDR3: TGTGCCAGCAGTTCCCCCACCAGGGGCTCCAAAAACATTCAGTACTTC. Translation gives CASSSPTRGSKNIQYF.

The chain links TRBV28 to TRBJ1-1; TRBD1 matches 10 bases. Looked up from germline, CDR1 is MDHEN and CDR2 is SYDVKM. This CDR3 has 17 residues. The junction had 17 bases not matched to a gene; V was cut back by 2 bases and J by 11 bases. The CDR3, as DNA: TGTGCCAGCAGTTTAAATCTGGGACAGGGGCCTACAAGGAGCGCTTTCTTT. This gives the protein CASSLNLGQGPTRSAFF.

The chain links TRBV2 to TRBJ2-6; 10 nucleotides align to TRBD1. J lost 12 bases, V lost 6 bases, and 5 bases had no gene match. CDR3 size: 13 residues. The V gene's germline CDR1 is SNHLY and CDR2 FYNNEI. The chain's CDR3 is CASSDGQGVVLTF. The CDR3 DNA reads as TGTGCCAGCAGCGATGGACAGGGGGTCGTCCTGACTTTC.

This clone was seen just once. This chain links TRBV5-5 with TRBJ2-2; 9 nucleotides line up with TRBD1. From germline, CDR1 is SGHKS and CDR2 YYEKEE (reference sequence). V dropped 3 bases and J dropped 1; count of bases not matched to a gene: 1. CDR3 size: 15 residues. The DNA for the CDR3 is TGTGCCAGCAGCTGGGGACAGGGGAACACCGGGGAGCTGTTTTTT. Its protein product is CASSWGQGNTGELFF.

The V gene is TRBV6-6, the J gene TRBJ2-3; TRBD2 aligns across 7 bases. This CDR3 has 13 amino acids. The V and J ends lost 6 bases and 6 bases, in that order; junction bases with no gene match: 6. CDR1 is MNHNY and CDR2 is SVGAGI in the germline V gene (reference sequence). The CDR3 coding sequence is TGTGCCAGCAGGGGAGGGACGGGGGATACGCAGTATTTT. Translating gives CASRGGTGDTQYF.

This clone was observed once. This chain links TRBV7-9 with TRBJ1-1; D is perhaps TRBD1 (5 bases). V was pared by 1 base and J by 2 bases, with 8 bases between. Germline CDR1 SEHNR, CDR2 FQNEAQ (reference sequence). The CDR3 contains 14 residues. DNA of the CDR3: TGTGCCAGCAGCTTAGGACAGCTTAACACTGAAGCTTTCTTT. It codes for CASSLGQLNTEAFF. Combining the CDR3 with reference TRBV7-9 and TRBJ1-1 gives the whole variable domain DTGVSQNPRHKITKRGQNVTFRCDPISEHNRLYWYRQTLGQGPEFLTYFQNEAQLEKSRLLSDRFSAERPKGSFSTLEIQRTEQGDSAMYLCASSLGQLNTEAFFGQGTRLTVV.

The rearrangement uses TRBV11-2 and TRBJ2-7, with 9 bases that match TRBD2. The junction had 8 bases not matched to a gene; V was cut back by 5 bases and J by 6 bases. The length of the CDR3 is 14 residues. The germline CDR1 and CDR2 sequences are SGHAT and FQNNGV. Here the CDR3 DNA reads TGTGCCAGCAGCACAGCGGGGGGCCGGGGCGAGCAGTACTTC. Translating it yields CASSTAGGRGEQYF.